These 9 T cell receptor beta chains were sequenced from one sample in a study of T cells after yellow fever vaccination. TCRdb passed the 5' RACE reads through MiXCR, listing each CDR3 protein once. The profile covers about 550,000 distinct CDR3 sequences, with 15% to 20% appearing a single time and 14% taken by the ten largest. The sample consisted of PBMCs, taken 15 days after the yellow fever booster vaccination. Receptors originate from a man aged 25-45 years who received the YFV17D yellow fever vaccine.

The chain joins TRBV4-3 to TRBJ1-5; D gene uncertain. There are 13 residues in the CDR3. Germline CDR1 LGHNA, CDR2 YSLEER. V lost 0 bases to trimming and J lost 10 bases, with 10 bases between them. The CDR3 reads CASSQDTYRPQHF. The CDR3 region has the DNA TGCGCCAGCAGCCAAGATACCTACCGTCCCCAGCATTTT.

This clonotype was detected a few times. The rearrangement uses TRBV10-3 and TRBJ1-3; D not resolved. The CDR3 extends over 13 amino acids. Trimming left V 5 bases short and J 5 bases short, with 10 bases between. From germline, CDR1 is ENHRY and CDR2 SYGVKD. The CDR3 is CAISLGQRNTIYF. CDR3 sequence (DNA): TGTGCCATCAGTTTAGGTCAGAGAAACACCATATATTTT.

This clonotype was detected only once. V is TRBV5-4 and J is TRBJ2-2; 11 bases are shared with TRBD2. Trimming took 0 bases from V and 1 from J; bases not matched to a gene: 5. Germline-derived CDR1 and CDR2 are SGHNT and YYREEE (reference sequence). This CDR3 has 18 residues. The CDR3 nucleotides read TGTGCCAGCAGCTTGGGGCTTGGGACTAGCGGGAACACCGGGGAGCTGTTTTTT. Residues: CASSLGLGTSGNTGELFF.

There are a few counts of this clonotype. The rearrangement joins TRBV11-2 to TRBJ2-5; no clear D. Germline V gene lookup returns CDR1 SGHAT and CDR2 FQNNGV. The CDR3 has 13 amino acids. The V gene lost 3 bases and the J gene lost 2 bases, with 7 bases spanning the gap. The CDR3 DNA reads TGTGCCAGCAGCTTCCACAAACAAGAGACCCAGTACTTC. Encoded protein: CASSFHKQETQYF.

The V and J genes are TRBV6-2 or TRBV6-3 and TRBJ2-1, with 13 bases identical to TRBD2. The CDR3 covers 15 residues. V dropped 7 bases and J dropped 9; count of bases not matched to a gene: 9. Germline CDR1 reads MNHEY; CDR2 reads SVGEGT. CDR3 region: CASNARLAGGPEQFF. The CDR3 DNA is TGTGCCAGCAACGCCCGACTAGCGGGAGGTCCTGAGCAGTTCTTC.

In this sample, this clonotype turned up a few times. The rearrangement uses TRBV7-9 and TRBJ1-2; D uncertain. The CDR3 extends over 14 amino acids. From germline, CDR1 is SEHNR and CDR2 FQNEAQ (reference sequence). Trimming removed 3 bases at V and 3 bases at J, with 11 bases between. The CDR3 coding sequence is TGTGCCAGCAGCTTCCCGACAAATTACTATGGCTACACCTTC. It specifies CASSFPTNYYGYTF.

The chain is built from TRBV10-3 and TRBJ2-3; TRBD2 matches at 13 bases. Per the germline V gene, CDR1 is ENHRY and CDR2 is SYGVKD. The ends lost 3 bases at V and 3 bases at J; junction bases unmatched: 3. The CDR3 is 16 residues long. CDR3 protein: CAISDTSGRGTDTQYF. CDR3 nucleotide sequence: TGTGCCATCAGTGACACTAGCGGGAGGGGGACAGATACGCAGTATTTT.

The chain joins TRBV6-5 to TRBJ2-1; 11 nucleotides line up with TRBD2. CDR1 is MNHEY and CDR2 is SVGAGI in the germline V gene. The CDR3 covers 15 residues. J was trimmed by 6 bases and V by 2 bases; bases with no gene match: 3. CDR3 DNA sequence: TGTGCCAGCAGTTACGTTAGCGGGAGGGCCAATGAGCAGTTCTTC. This codes for CASSYVSGRANEQFF.

This rearrangement joins TRBV20-1 to TRBJ2-7; weak D call: TRBD2 (5 bases). The V gene lost 0 bases and the J gene lost 0 bases, with 12 bases spanning the gap. In germline, CDR1 is DFQATT, CDR2 SNEGSKA (reference sequence). The CDR3 extends over 15 amino acids. The DNA for the CDR3 is TGCAGTGCTAGAGATCTGTCGACTAACTCCTACGAGCAGTACTTC. This encodes CSARDLSTNSYEQYF.